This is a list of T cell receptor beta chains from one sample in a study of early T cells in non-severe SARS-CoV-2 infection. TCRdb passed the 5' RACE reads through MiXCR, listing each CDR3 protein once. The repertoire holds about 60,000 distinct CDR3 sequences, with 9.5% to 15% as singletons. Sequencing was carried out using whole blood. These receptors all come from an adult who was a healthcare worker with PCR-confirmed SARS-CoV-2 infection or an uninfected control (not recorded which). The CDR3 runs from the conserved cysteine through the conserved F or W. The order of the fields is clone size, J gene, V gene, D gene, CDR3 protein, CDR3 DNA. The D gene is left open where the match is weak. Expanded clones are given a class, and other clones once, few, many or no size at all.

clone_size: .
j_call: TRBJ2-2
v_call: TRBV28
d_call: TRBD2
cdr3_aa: CASSQGGLARFLNTGELFF
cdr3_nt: TGTGCCAGCAGTCAAGGAGGACTAGCGAGATTCTTGAACACCGGGGAGCTGTTTTTT

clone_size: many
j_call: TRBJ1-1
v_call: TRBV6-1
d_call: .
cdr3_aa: CASSEAENTEAFF
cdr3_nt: TGTGCCAGCAGTGAAGCAGAGAACACTGAAGCTTTCTTT

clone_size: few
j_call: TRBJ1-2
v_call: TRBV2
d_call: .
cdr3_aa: CASSELGRDGFYGYTF
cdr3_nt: TGTGCCAGCAGTGAATTGGGGCGGGACGGCTTCTATGGCTACACCTTC

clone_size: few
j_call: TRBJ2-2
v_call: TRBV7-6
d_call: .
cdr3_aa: CASSFRAGAGELFF
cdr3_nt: TGTGCCAGCAGCTTTAGAGCCGGGGCCGGGGAGCTGTTTTTT

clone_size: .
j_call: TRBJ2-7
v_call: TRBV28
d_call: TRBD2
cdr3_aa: CASSLFSGASRDDEQYF
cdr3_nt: TGTGCCAGCAGTTTATTCAGCGGGGCTTCTAGGGATGACGAGCAGTACTTC

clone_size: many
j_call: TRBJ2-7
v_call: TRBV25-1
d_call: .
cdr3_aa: CASSANYEQYF
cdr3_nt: TGTGCCAGCAGTGCAAACTACGAGCAGTACTTC

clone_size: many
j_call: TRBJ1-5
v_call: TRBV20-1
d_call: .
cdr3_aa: CSATRGTTSNQPQHF
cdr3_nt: TGCAGTGCGACCAGAGGGACAACCAGCAATCAGCCCCAGCATTTT

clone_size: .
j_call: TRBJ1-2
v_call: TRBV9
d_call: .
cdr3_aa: CASSVAGKDGYTF
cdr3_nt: TGTGCCAGCAGCGTAGCAGGGAAGGATGGCTACACCTTC

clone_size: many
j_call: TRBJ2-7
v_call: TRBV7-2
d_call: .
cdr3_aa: CASSLSGRTYEQYF
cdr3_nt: TGTGCCAGCAGCTTGTCAGGAAGAACCTACGAGCAGTACTTC

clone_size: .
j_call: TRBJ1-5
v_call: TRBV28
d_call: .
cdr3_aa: CASSFAGSGNQPHHF
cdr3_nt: TGTGCCAGCAGTTTCGCAGGGTCGGGCAATCAGCCCCATCATTTT

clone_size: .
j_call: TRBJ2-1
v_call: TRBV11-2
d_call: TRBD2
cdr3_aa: CASSPGTRLDEQFF
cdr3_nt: TGTGCCAGCAGCCCCGGGACTAGATTAGACGAGCAGTTCTTC

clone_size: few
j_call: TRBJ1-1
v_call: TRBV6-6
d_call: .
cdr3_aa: CASSQHRNTEAFF
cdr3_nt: TGTGCCAGCAGCCAGCACAGGAACACTGAAGCTTTCTTT

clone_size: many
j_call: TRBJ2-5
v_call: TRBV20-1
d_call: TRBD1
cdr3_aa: CSASAPTGGSETQYF
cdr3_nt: TGCAGTGCTAGCGCTCCGACAGGGGGCAGTGAGACCCAGTACTTC

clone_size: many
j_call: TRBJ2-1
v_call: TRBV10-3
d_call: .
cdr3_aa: CAISDWGFSYNEQFF
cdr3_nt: TGTGCCATCAGTGACTGGGGTTTCTCCTACAATGAGCAGTTCTTC

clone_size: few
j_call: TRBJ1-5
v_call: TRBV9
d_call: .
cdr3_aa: CASSVGGGQDNQPQHF
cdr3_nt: TGTGCCAGCAGCGTAGGGGGAGGGCAGGACAATCAGCCCCAGCATTTT

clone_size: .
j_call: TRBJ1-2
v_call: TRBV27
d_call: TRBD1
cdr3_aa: CASSLRTGDGYTF
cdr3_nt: TGTGCCAGCAGTTTACGGACAGGGGACGGCTACACCTTC

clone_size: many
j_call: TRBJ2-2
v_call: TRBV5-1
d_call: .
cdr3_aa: CASSAENTGELFF
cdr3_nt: TGCGCCAGCAGTGCAGAGAACACCGGGGAGCTGTTTTTT

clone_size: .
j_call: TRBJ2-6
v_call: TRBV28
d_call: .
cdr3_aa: CASSFGPGANVLTF
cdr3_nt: TGTGCCAGCAGTTTTGGTCCCGGGGCCAACGTCCTGACTTTC

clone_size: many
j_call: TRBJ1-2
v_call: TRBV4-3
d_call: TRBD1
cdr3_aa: CASSQWTGLGVEGYTF
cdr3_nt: TGCGCCAGCAGCCAGTGGACAGGGTTAGGGGTCGAGGGCTACACCTTC

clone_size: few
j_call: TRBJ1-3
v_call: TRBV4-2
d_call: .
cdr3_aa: CASSQDLQTRNTIYF
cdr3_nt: TGTGCCAGCAGCCAAGATCTGCAGACCAGAAACACCATATATTTT

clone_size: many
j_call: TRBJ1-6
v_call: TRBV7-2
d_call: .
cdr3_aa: CASSWTPSYSPLHF
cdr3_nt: TGTGCCAGCAGCTGGACCCCCAGTTATTCACCCCTCCACTTT

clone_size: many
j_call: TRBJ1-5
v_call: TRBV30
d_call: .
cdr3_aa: CAWESGGQPQHF
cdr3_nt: TGTGCCTGGGAATCCGGCGGGCAGCCCCAGCATTTT

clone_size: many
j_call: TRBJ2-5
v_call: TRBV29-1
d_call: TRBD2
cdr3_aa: CSAVAGDETQYF
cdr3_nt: TGCAGCGCCGTAGCGGGGGACGAGACCCAGTACTTC

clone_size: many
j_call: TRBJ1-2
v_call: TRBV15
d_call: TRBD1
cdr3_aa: CATSPRTGDGYTF
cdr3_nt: TGTGCCACCAGCCCGCGGACAGGCGATGGCTACACCTTC

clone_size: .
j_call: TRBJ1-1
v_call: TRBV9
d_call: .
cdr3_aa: CASSFTREETEAFF
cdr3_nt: TGTGCCAGCAGCTTTACCAGGGAGGAGACTGAAGCTTTCTTT

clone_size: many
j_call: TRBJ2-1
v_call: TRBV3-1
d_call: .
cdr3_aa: CASSQTDRNEQFF
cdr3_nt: TGTGCCAGCAGCCAAACAGACCGCAATGAGCAGTTCTTC

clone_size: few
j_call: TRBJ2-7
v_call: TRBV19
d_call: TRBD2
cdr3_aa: CASNHGGGSYEQYF
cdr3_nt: TGTGCCAGTAACCATGGCGGGGGGTCCTACGAGCAGTACTTC

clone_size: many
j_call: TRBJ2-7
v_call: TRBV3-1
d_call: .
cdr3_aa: CASSQDLRGEQYF
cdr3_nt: TGTGCCAGCAGCCAAGATCTAAGGGGCGAGCAGTACTTC

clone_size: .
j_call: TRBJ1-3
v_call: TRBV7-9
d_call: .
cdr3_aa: CASSFEDSGNTIYF
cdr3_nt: TGTGCCAGCAGCTTTGAAGACTCTGGAAACACCATATATTTT

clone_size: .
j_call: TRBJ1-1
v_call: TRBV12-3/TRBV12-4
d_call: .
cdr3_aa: CASSSRQQITEAFF
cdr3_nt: TGTGCCAGCAGTTCCAGACAGCAGATCACTGAAGCTTTCTTT

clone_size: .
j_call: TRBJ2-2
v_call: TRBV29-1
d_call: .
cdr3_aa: CSVEGHGELFF
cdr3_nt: TGCAGCGTTGAAGGGCACGGGGAGCTGTTTTTT

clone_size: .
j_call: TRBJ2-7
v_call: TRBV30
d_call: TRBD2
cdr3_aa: CAWSVKVLAGAAYEQYF
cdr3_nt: TGTGCCTGGAGTGTAAAGGTTTTAGCGGGAGCCGCCTACGAGCAGTACTTC

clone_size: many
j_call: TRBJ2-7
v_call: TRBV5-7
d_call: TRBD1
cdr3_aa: CASSLVWTGYEQYF
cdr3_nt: TGTGCCAGCAGCTTGGTGTGGACAGGGTACGAGCAGTACTTC

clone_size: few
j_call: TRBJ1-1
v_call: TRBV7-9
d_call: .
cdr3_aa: CASSLHATANTEAFF
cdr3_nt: TGTGCCAGCAGCTTACATGCGACAGCGAACACTGAAGCTTTCTTT

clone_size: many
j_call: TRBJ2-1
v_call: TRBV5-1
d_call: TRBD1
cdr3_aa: CASSWNPGQGPYNEQFF
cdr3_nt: TGCGCCAGCAGCTGGAACCCGGGACAGGGCCCCTACAATGAGCAGTTCTTC

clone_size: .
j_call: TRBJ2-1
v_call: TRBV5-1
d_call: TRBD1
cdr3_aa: CASSSGRTGVSYNEQFF
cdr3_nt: TGCGCCAGCAGCTCGGGTCGGACAGGGGTTTCCTACAATGAGCAGTTCTTC

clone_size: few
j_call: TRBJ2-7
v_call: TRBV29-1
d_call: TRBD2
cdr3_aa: CSVETSGSRFNEQYF
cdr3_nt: TGCAGCGTTGAAACTAGCGGGAGCCGTTTTAACGAGCAGTACTTC

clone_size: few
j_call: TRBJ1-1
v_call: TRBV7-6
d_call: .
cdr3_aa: CASSSIGSTEAFF
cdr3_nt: TGTGCCAGCAGCTCCATAGGGTCCACTGAAGCTTTCTTT

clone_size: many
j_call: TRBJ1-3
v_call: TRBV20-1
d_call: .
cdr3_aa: CSARDAGAGNTIYF
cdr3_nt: TGCAGTGCTAGAGATGCAGGGGCTGGAAACACCATATATTTT

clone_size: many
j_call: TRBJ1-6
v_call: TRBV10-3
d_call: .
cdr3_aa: CAISESTQRTNSPLHF
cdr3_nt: TGTGCCATCAGTGAGTCGACCCAACGAACTAATTCACCCCTCCACTTT